The 28 T cell receptor beta chains presented below share a single source sample, sequenced in a study of response to subunit inactivated influenza vaccine (dated by TCRdb to between 2018 and 2020). Libraries came from RT-PCR. The sequencer was an Illumina HiSeq 2500. Through fastp at Q25 and MiXCR, TCRdb rebuilt clones from the public reads, retaining in-frame beta chains. Every entry covers one CDR3 protein and lists the most common genes and DNA from its rows. The sample table lists 650,000 to 800,000 distinct CDR3 sequences, around 18% of them with a count of one. The biggest ten clones account for approximately 11% of the sample. Here the sequenced sample was PBMCs from blood, taken 4 to 6 days after vaccination. All receptors come from a man aged 45 to 65 who received an inactivated influenza vaccine. Donor details come from another sample of the same person, matched by shared clones.

V is TRBV14 and J is TRBJ2-7, with 8 bases that match TRBD1. CDR3 length: 15 amino acids. Germline V lookup: CDR1 SGHDN, CDR2 FVKESK. Trimming removed 0 bases from V and 3 bases from J; junction bases left unmatched: 4. CDR3 amino acids: CASSQDQGAIYEQYF. The CDR3, as DNA: TGTGCCAGCAGCCAAGACCAGGGGGCAATCTACGAGCAGTACTTC.

The V call is TRBV9, the J call TRBJ1-4; unclear D gene. The V end lost 0 bases, the J end lost 10 bases, and 13 bases lay between the germline ends. From germline, CDR1 is SGDLS and CDR2 YYNGEE. The CDR3 totals 14 residues. In DNA form, the CDR3 reads TGTGCCAGCAGCGTAGCTCCTGAGAAGCCAAAACTGTTTTTT. This encodes CASSVAPEKPKLFF.

Worth noting for this clonotype: Sequence at one end of the junction differs from germline and may be a read error. The chain employs TRBV29-1 and TRBJ2-7; tentatively, D is TRBD2 (6 bases). The V gene's germline CDR1 is SQVTM and CDR2 ANQGSEA. This CDR3 is 15 amino acids long. The CDR3 DNA reads as TGCAGCGTTGTGTCAGTCCGGAGGGCGTCGTACGAGCAGTGCTTC. It codes for CSVVSVRRASYEQCF.

CDR3 DNA: TGTGCCAGCAGTTTAAATTTCGGGAGGGAGACCCAGTACTTC. This sequence encodes CASSLNFGRETQYF. The chain has TRBV28 and TRBJ2-5; 7 bases are a match to TRBD2. The CDR3 extends over 14 amino acids. After removal of 2 bases from V and 5 bases from J, the junction contained 5 bases not matched to a gene. The V gene's germline CDR1 is MDHEN and CDR2 SYDVKM.

A few counts support this clonotype. The chain has TRBV7-9 and TRBJ2-1, with 10 nucleotides matching TRBD2. V gave up 5 bases and J gave up 8 bases; unmatched junction bases: 9. Looked up from germline, CDR1 is SEHNR and CDR2 is FQNEAQ (reference sequence). The CDR3 contains 15 residues. The CDR3 DNA reads as TGTGCCAGCAGCCCTCCCAGCGGGAGGGCGTATGAGCAGTTCTTC. Residues: CASSPPSGRAYEQFF.

In its sample, this clonotype was seen many times. This CDR3 reads CSASVGEQGSYNEQFF. The CDR3, as DNA: TGCAGTGCTAGCGTAGGAGAACAGGGGTCCTACAATGAGCAGTTCTTC. The chain carries TRBV20-1 and TRBJ2-1, with TRBD1 matching 7 bases. Germline-derived CDR1 and CDR2 are DFQATT and SNEGSKA (reference sequence). V dropped 3 bases and J dropped 1; count of bases not matched to a gene: 9. This CDR3 spans 16 amino acids.

This clonotype was recorded many times. The chain recombines TRBV12-3 or TRBV12-4 with TRBJ2-7, with 13 bases that match TRBD2. V was pared by 4 bases and J by 5 bases, with 8 bases of the junction left unmatched. This CDR3 contains 16 residues. This CDR3 is CASSSWGLAGSHEQYF. The CDR3 coding sequence is TGTGCCAGCAGTTCCTGGGGACTAGCGGGATCCCACGAGCAGTACTTC.

This chain links TRBV29-1 with TRBJ2-2, with 11 bases that match TRBD2. V was clipped by 4 bases and J by 7 bases; unmatched bases: 14. The germline V gene encodes CDR1 SQVTM and CDR2 ANQGSEA. This CDR3 contains 17 residues. The CDR3, as DNA: TGCAGCGTTGTTATTGGAGGGCTAGCGGGAGGTCTCGGGGAGCTGTTTTTT. Residues: CSVVIGGLAGGLGELFF.

This chain links TRBV6-2 or TRBV6-3 with TRBJ2-3, with 9 bases matching TRBD2. V trimming: 4 bases; J trimming: 1 base; junction bases outside the gene matches: 3. The CDR3 length is 15 residues. Germline V lookup: CDR1 MNHEY, CDR2 SVGEGT. The CDR3 loop is CASSSRLAGTDTQYF. In nucleotides, the CDR3 is TGTGCCAGCAGTTCCCGACTAGCGGGCACAGATACGCAGTATTTT.

This clonotype showed up just a few times. The chain combines TRBV24-1 with TRBJ2-3; 10 nucleotides align to TRBD2. This CDR3 comprises 18 residues. V lost 3 bases and J lost 4; bases outside the gene matches: 12. Germline CDR1 and CDR2: KGHDR and SFDVKD. Here the CDR3 DNA reads TGTGCCACCAGTGATCCAGGGGGGGCTAGCGGGGGCTCAGATACGCAGTATTTT. Translated: CATSDPGGASGGSDTQYF.

The chain carries TRBV9 and TRBJ2-2; TRBD2 might be the D (5 bases). The V end lost 0 bases, the J end lost 0 bases, and 6 bases lay between the germline ends. Germline V gene data show CDR1 as SGDLS and CDR2 as YYNGEE. The CDR3 extends over 15 amino acids. The CDR3 DNA reads TGTGCCAGCAGCGTAGGGCGGGCGAACACCGGGGAGCTGTTTTTT. Amino acids: CASSVGRANTGELFF.

This clonotype was detected a few times. This sequence joins TRBV6-2 or TRBV6-3 and TRBJ1-1; TRBD1 is a possible D gene (5 bases). The V end was cut by 5 bases, the J end by 1 base, with 14 bases between. Germline V gene data show CDR1 as MNHEY and CDR2 as SVGEGT. CDR3 length: 15 amino acids. In DNA form, the CDR3 reads TGTGCCAGCAGTCAACTGAGGGGCCGGAACACTGAAGCTTTCTTT. It codes for CASSQLRGRNTEAFF.

This rearrangement joins TRBV5-1 to TRBJ2-7, with 8 nucleotides matching TRBD1. This CDR3 spans 16 amino acids. Germline V gene lookup returns CDR1 SGHRS and CDR2 YFSETQ. Unmatched junction bases numbered 15, after V lost 4 bases and J lost 6 bases. This chain's CDR3 is CASSLRTGSPTGEQYF. CDR3 bases: TGCGCCAGCAGCCTGCGGACAGGGTCCCCGACTGGCGAGCAGTACTTC.

This chain connects TRBV20-1 to TRBJ2-7; D unresolved. The CDR3 runs 14 residues. V was pared by 0 bases and J by 2 bases, with 11 bases between. Germline V gene data show CDR1 as DFQATT and CDR2 as SNEGSKA (reference sequence). CDR3 DNA sequence: TGCAGTGCTAGAGAAGAGGCAGGTCCCTACGAGCAGTACTTC. Translating gives CSAREEAGPYEQYF.

Regarding this clonotype: One end of the junction does not line up with germline, which may come from a read error. V is TRBV24-1 and J is TRBJ2-3; TRBD1 matches at 9 bases. The CDR3 has 19 residues. Germline CDR1 reads KGHDR; CDR2 reads SFDVKD. The CDR3 DNA reads as TGTGCCACCAGTGACGCCGGGACAGGGAGGGAGGCAAGCACGGATACGCAGTATTTT. This codes for CATSDAGTGREASTDTQYF.

Ten or more counts support this clonotype. The chain uses TRBV20-1 and TRBJ2-5; 8 bases are shared with TRBD2. Germline V gene sequence: CDR1 DFQATT, CDR2 SNEGSKA (reference sequence). This CDR3 comprises 13 residues. V shed 3 bases, J shed 3 bases, and the junction held 3 bases outside the gene matches. In DNA, the CDR3 is TGCAGTGCTAGGTGGCGGGGGGAAGAGACCCAGTACTTC. Residues: CSARWRGEETQYF.

The gene calls are TRBV5-1 and TRBJ2-1, with 7 bases matching TRBD2. This CDR3 region has 16 residues. CDR1 SGHRS and CDR2 YFSETQ come from the germline V gene. The ends lost 1 base at V and 7 bases at J; junction bases unmatched: 11. CDR3 DNA sequence: TGCGCCAGCAGCTTGTACTTCGGGGGGATCAGGAATGAGCAGTTCTTC. It translates to CASSLYFGGIRNEQFF.

There are many counts of this clonotype. The chain employs TRBV12-3 or TRBV12-4 and TRBJ1-5; 10 nucleotides line up with TRBD1. J lost 7 bases, V lost 4 bases, and 7 bases had no gene match. The CDR3 has 15 residues. The CDR3 region is CASSWGQGSGQPQHF. The CDR3 region has the DNA TGTGCCAGCAGTTGGGGACAGGGGTCCGGGCAGCCCCAGCATTTT.

This clonotype occurred many times. The chain carries TRBV11-2 and TRBJ2-7, with D possibly being TRBD2 (5 bases). V was shortened by 1 base and J by 0 bases, with 10 bases between the two germline ends. The germline V gene encodes CDR1 SGHAT and CDR2 FQNNGV. The CDR3 has 15 amino acids. The CDR3 DNA reads as TGTGCCAGCAGCTTAGGAGGGTTGAGCTCCTACGAGCAGTACTTC. Translating it yields CASSLGGLSSYEQYF.

This clonotype was picked up a small number of times. This sequence joins TRBV11-1 and TRBJ2-2; weak D call: TRBD1 (6 bases). The CDR3 has 17 amino acids. The V end lost 2 bases, the J end lost 0 bases, and 13 bases lay between the germline ends. Germline V gene lookup returns CDR1 SGHAT and CDR2 FQDESV (reference sequence). CDR3 protein: CASSLLGATANTGELFF. The CDR3 nucleotides are TGTGCCAGCAGCTTATTGGGGGCTACCGCGAACACCGGGGAGCTGTTTTTT.

This clonotype was seen at least ten times. At one end, the junction sequence differs from germline, possibly due to a read error. The rearrangement joins TRBV6-2 or TRBV6-3 to TRBJ2-7, with TRBD1 matching over 8 bases. Germline V gene lookup returns CDR1 MNHEY and CDR2 SVGEGT. The CDR3 sequence is 14 residues long. The DNA of the CDR3 is TGCGCCAGCAACCCCGGACAGGGCTCCTACGAGCAGTACTTC. Amino acids: CASNPGQGSYEQYF.

This clonotype was detected a few times. The chain joins TRBV7-9 to TRBJ2-1; 9 bases match TRBD2. This CDR3 spans 15 amino acids. Germline V gene lookup returns CDR1 SEHNR and CDR2 FQNEAQ (reference sequence). The V and J ends lost 5 bases and 6 bases, in that order; junction bases with no gene match: 8. The CDR3 region has the DNA TGTGCCAGCAGCCTACCGCTGGGACTAGCCAATGAGCAGTTCTTC. This sequence encodes CASSLPLGLANEQFF.

This clonotype was seen more than once but under ten times. CDR3 DNA: TGCGCCAGCAGCCAAGATATCGGCACTAGCGGGGTATACGAGCAGTACTTC. It encodes CASSQDIGTSGVYEQYF. This sequence joins TRBV4-3 and TRBJ2-7; TRBD2 matches 10 bases. With V trimmed by 0 bases and J by 4 bases, 9 bases remained unmatched. This CDR3 comprises 17 residues. Germline values: CDR1 LGHNA, CDR2 YSLEER.

A note on this clonotype: Given a much more abundant clone one base away, this may be a read error. The chain links TRBV7-9 to TRBJ2-1; D unclear. Germline V gives CDR1 SEHNR, CDR2 FQNEAQ (reference sequence). V shed 5 bases and J shed 5 bases, with 10 bases lying between them. The CDR3 has 13 amino acids. CDR3 sequence: CASSQNSDNEQFF. The CDR3, as DNA: TGTGCCAGCAGCCAAAATTCCGACAATGAGCAGTTCTTC.

The chain links TRBV29-1 to TRBJ1-2; 8 bases align to TRBD1. J was trimmed by 4 bases and V by 0 bases; bases with no gene match: 4. Germline CDR1 and CDR2: SQVTM and ANQGSEA. The CDR3 consists of 14 residues. This chain's CDR3 is CSVEDGQGVYGYTF. In DNA form, the CDR3 reads TGCAGCGTTGAAGATGGACAGGGAGTCTATGGCTACACCTTC.

Many counts were recorded for this clonotype. The chain carries TRBV20-1 and TRBJ2-7; TRBD2 agrees at 8 bases. The germline gives CDR1 DFQATT, CDR2 SNEGSKA (reference sequence). The CDR3 runs to 18 residues. V dropped 6 bases and J dropped 0; count of bases not matched to a gene: 19. The DNA for the CDR3 is TGCAGTGCAAATACACCAGGAACGGGGGGGATAAGCTCCTACGAGCAGTACTTC. Translating gives CSANTPGTGGISSYEQYF.

The chain links TRBV5-1 to TRBJ2-1; TRBD2 agrees at 13 bases. V lost 5 bases, J lost 6 bases, and 5 bases stayed unmatched. In germline, CDR1 is SGHRS, CDR2 YFSETQ. CDR3 length: 15 amino acids. CDR3 coding DNA: TGCGCCAGCAGGCGGACTAGCGGGAGTAGCAATGAGCAGTTCTTC. Translating gives CASRRTSGSSNEQFF.

The V call is TRBV12-3 or TRBV12-4, the J call TRBJ2-2; D ambiguous. This CDR3 contains 12 residues. The V end lost 4 bases, the J end lost 6 bases, and 6 bases lay between the germline ends. CDR3 nucleotides: TGTGCCAGCAGTTCCCCCGCCGGGGAGCTGTTTTTT. Its protein is CASSSPAGELFF.